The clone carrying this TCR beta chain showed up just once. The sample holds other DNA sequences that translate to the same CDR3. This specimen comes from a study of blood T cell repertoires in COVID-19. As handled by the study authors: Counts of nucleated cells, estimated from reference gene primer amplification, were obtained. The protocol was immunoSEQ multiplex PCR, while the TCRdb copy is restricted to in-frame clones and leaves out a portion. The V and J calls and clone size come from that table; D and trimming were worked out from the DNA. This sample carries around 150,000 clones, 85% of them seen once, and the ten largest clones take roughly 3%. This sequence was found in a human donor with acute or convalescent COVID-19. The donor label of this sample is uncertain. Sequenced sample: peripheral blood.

The CDR3 region is CASSPGGNTEAFF. CDR3 sequence (DNA): TGTGCCAGCTCACCGGGGGGAAACACTGAAGCTTTCTTT. This chain uses TRBV18 with TRBJ1-1; possible D gene TRBD1, 5 bases. Between the trimmed V and J ends, which lost 3 bases and 2 bases, there was a span of 7 bases. This CDR3 comprises 13 residues. Looked up from germline, CDR1 is KGHSH and CDR2 is LQKENI.